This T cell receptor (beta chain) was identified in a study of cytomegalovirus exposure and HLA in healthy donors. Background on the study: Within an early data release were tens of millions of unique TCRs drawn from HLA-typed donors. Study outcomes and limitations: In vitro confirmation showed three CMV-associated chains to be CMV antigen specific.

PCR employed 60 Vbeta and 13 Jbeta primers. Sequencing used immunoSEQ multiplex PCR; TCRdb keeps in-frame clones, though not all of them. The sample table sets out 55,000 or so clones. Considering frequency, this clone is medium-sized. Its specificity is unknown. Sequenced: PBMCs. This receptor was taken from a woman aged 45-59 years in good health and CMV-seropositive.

In DNA form, the CDR3 reads TGTGCCAGCAGCCCACAGGTGTATAATTCACCCCTCCACTTT. This translates into CASSPQVYNSPLHF. The gene calls are TRBV6-5 and TRBJ1-6; TRBD1 might be the D (5 bases). Germline V CDR1 and CDR2: MNHEY, SVGAGI. CDR3 length equals 14 residues. V was clipped by 6 bases and J by 4 bases, with 10 bases between them.